This TCR beta chain was captured in a study of graft-versus-host responses after intestinal transplantation. Looking at the study overall: The recipients all started with anti-thymocyte globulin induction and then took tacrolimus and steroids for 3 to 4 years. Findings and limits, study-wide: Recipient marrow showed GvH clones, some seen first in ileum or blood. Early after transplant, HvG declines were associated with peak levels of circulating GvH clones.

On this clone itself: The antigen is undetermined.

The repertoire was sequenced with immunoSEQ multiplex PCR; TCRdb's copy has only in-frame clones and lacks some. The top ten clones hold more than 0.8% of a sample with 89,000 or so clones, roughly 80% of them seen once. Germline-derived CDR1 and CDR2 are MDHEN and SYDVKM. The CDR3 covers 16 residues. V shed 8 bases, J shed 4 bases, and the junction held 13 bases outside the gene matches. This specimen consisted of unstimulated CD4+ T cells sorted from spleen or lymph node cells, obtained before intestinal transplant. The origin of this receptor is a human donor who received an intestinal transplant. The V gene is TRBV28, the J gene TRBJ1-1, with 10 bases that match TRBD1. The CDR3 DNA is TGTGCCAGCCAAGTCCACCAGGGACAGGGGTCCACTGAAGCTTTCTTT. It translates to CASQVHQGQGSTEAFF.